The rows below give T cell receptor beta chains drawn from one sample of a study of blood T cell repertoires in COVID-19. Method: immunoSEQ multiplex PCR; TCRdb's copy keeps in-frame clones and lacks some. The sample carries about 80,000 clones, approximately 82% recorded once. The sample consisted of peripheral blood. The receptors were gathered from a man older than 75 with active or convalescent COVID-19. Each CDR3 is given with its conserved first and last residue. Fields, in order: CDR3 protein, V gene, J gene.

CDR3: CASSGRDSQLYEQYF; V: TRBV11-2; J: TRBJ2-7
CDR3: CASTPRGGAGSNQPQHF; V: TRBV19; J: TRBJ1-5
CDR3: CASSQDRRQGAGPNSPLHF; V: TRBV3-1/TRBV3-2; J: TRBJ1-6
CDR3: CASSAYLGRDSPLHF; V: TRBV5-6; J: TRBJ1-6
CDR3: CASAGTLNTEAFF; V: TRBV5-6; J: TRBJ1-1
CDR3: CASSLVGGQTVYEQYF; V: TRBV5-1; J: TRBJ2-7
CDR3: CASSSRSQNTEAFF; V: TRBV5-1; J: TRBJ1-1
CDR3: CASSLESGQGNQPQHF; V: TRBV4-3; J: TRBJ1-5
CDR3: CASIPQAGTYNNEQFF; V: TRBV5-5; J: TRBJ2-1
CDR3: CASSLVGTGEFTEAFF; V: TRBV5-1; J: TRBJ1-1
CDR3: CASSSDRVGHSPLHF; V: TRBV2; J: TRBJ1-6
CDR3: CASTNLRQPRANGYTF; V: TRBV2; J: TRBJ1-2
CDR3: CAIGGGRTYEQYF; V: TRBV27; J: TRBJ2-7
CDR3: CASSSLGQGNGNTIYF; V: TRBV5-1; J: TRBJ1-3
CDR3: CASSLRTGTAGNTIYF; V: TRBV7-2; J: TRBJ1-3
CDR3: CASSGETGDGQPQHF; V: TRBV2; J: TRBJ1-5
CDR3: CASSPSSAGGVRVGELFF; V: TRBV7-6; J: TRBJ2-2
CDR3: CASSQQGTSTDTQYF; V: TRBV7-9; J: TRBJ2-3
CDR3: CASSPGMYGYNEQFF; V: TRBV6-2/TRBV6-3; J: TRBJ2-1
CDR3: CSVLRGYEQYF; V: TRBV20-1; J: TRBJ2-7
CDR3: CASSIDRGTYEQYF; V: TRBV19; J: TRBJ2-7
CDR3: CASSIGGSTGLGNQPQHF; V: TRBV28; J: TRBJ1-5
CDR3: CASSLGQGAYNEQFF; V: TRBV5-1; J: TRBJ2-1
CDR3: CATPPSGSYNEQFF; V: TRBV2; J: TRBJ2-1
CDR3: CAWESGHSKPSNQPQHF; V: TRBV30; J: TRBJ1-5
CDR3: CASSSSGEAGGPVEQFF; V: TRBV18; J: TRBJ2-1
CDR3: CASSLDLAGTENF; V: TRBV12-3/TRBV12-4; J: TRBJ1-3
CDR3: CASSQNLVGETQYF; V: TRBV3-1/TRBV3-2; J: TRBJ2-5
CDR3: CASSPRDRDINEQFF; V: TRBV11-3; J: TRBJ2-1
CDR3: CASSLPLAGLNEQFF; V: TRBV28; J: TRBJ2-1
CDR3: CASSVGAGSYNSPLHF; V: TRBV25-1; J: TRBJ1-6
CDR3: CASSPTGSGGYTF; V: TRBV3-1/TRBV3-2; J: TRBJ1-2
CDR3: CASSVGTGDSNQPQHF; V: TRBV9; J: TRBJ1-5
CDR3: CATSDASGGNNEQFF; V: TRBV24-1; J: TRBJ2-1
CDR3: CASNGQVNQPQHF; V: TRBV6-5; J: TRBJ1-5
CDR3: CSVEGQSAYEQYF; V: TRBV29-1; J: TRBJ2-7
CDR3: CASSSRTRIYEQFF; V: TRBV7-8; J: TRBJ2-1
CDR3: CASRRGPMDRGKNIQYF; V: TRBV11-2; J: TRBJ2-4
CDR3: CASQPANEAFF; V: TRBV19; J: TRBJ1-1
CDR3: CAISHVSGISTEAFF; V: TRBV10-3; J: TRBJ1-1
CDR3: CASSRPGNNTQYF; V: TRBV27; J: TRBJ2-3
CDR3: CAISESASGFTYEQYF; V: TRBV10-3; J: TRBJ2-7
CDR3: CASSEGQGYGSNQPQHF; V: TRBV2; J: TRBJ1-5
CDR3: CASRSTGYYGYTF; V: TRBV11-2; J: TRBJ1-2
CDR3: CASSIQREGLEQFF; V: TRBV19; J: TRBJ2-1
CDR3: CASSYYSTAPNEKLFF; V: TRBV18; J: TRBJ1-4